Sequencing of this T cell receptor (beta chain) was carried out in a study of CD8 T cells in ankylosing spondylitis (dated by TCRdb to between 2016 and 2019). Background for the entire study: To find TCR variants linked to disease, the study profiled T cell receptor beta repertoires in ankylosing spondylitis patients and healthy donors. Peripheral blood was sampled, and synovial fluid was additionally collected from ankylosing spondylitis patients. The full study cohort comprised some 27 ankylosing spondylitis patients and 85 to 120 healthy donors.

Sequencer: Illumina HiSeq 2500. Quantitative 5'-RACE with molecular barcodes was the method used to prepare the TCR beta libraries. The authors' analysis ran thus. Disease-linked TCR variants were identified with a new computational method built on a probabilistic model of VDJ rearrangement. The public reads were quality trimmed at Q25 with fastp and then assembled into clones with MiXCR by TCRdb, keeping productive beta chains. Identical CDR3 proteins give one entry, which carries the most common genes and DNA. TCRdb's processing, not the authors' own work, is the source of the V and J calls. The sample yields fewer than 650,000 distinct CDR3 sequences; roughly 13% were counted once. Over 6.5% of the sample goes to the ten largest clones. What the authors observed across the whole study: Blood from ankylosing spondylitis patients appeared to be characterized by a TCR beta motif made up of fewer than ten highly homologous amino acid variants. The disease-linked clones were reported to be significantly enriched in matched synovial fluid samples from ankylosing spondylitis patients. Some motif variants had previously been reported in the synovial fluid and blood of reactive arthritis patients, which suggests shared mechanisms of disease initiation. A CD8+ phenotype was shown by the disease-linked clones, which were found at relatively low frequencies in peripheral blood.

The CDR3 measures 12 amino acids from cysteine to phenylalanine. The read is trimmed to its CDR3 DNA, 36 bases read in frame from base 1. V ends up 4 bases short and J 13 bases short, with an unmatched junction base count of 4. CDR1 is given as LNHDA and CDR2 as SQIVND, both from the germline V gene (reference sequence). On this clonotype: Its cognate antigen has yet to be identified. No much larger clonotype is one base removed from it; base qualities were not supplied.

The chain uses TRBV19 and TRBJ2-2, with 9 bases in between that match TRBD2. The sequence came from a male donor with ankylosing spondylitis. Sequenced: blood, either unsorted or a sorted T cell fraction (not recorded which). The DNA is TGTGCCAGTAGTAGGACTAGCGAGGGGCTGTTTTTT. It is translated as CASSRTSEGLFF. With the portions outside the CDR3 filled from the reference TRBV19 and TRBJ2-2 genes, the complete variable region becomes DGGITQSPKYLFRKEGQNVTLSCEQNLNHDAMYWYRQDPGQGLRLIYYSQIVNDFQKGDIAEGYSVSREKKESFPLTVTSAQKNPTAFYLCASSRTSEGLFFGEGSRLTVL.